A single sample is the source of the 14 T cell receptor beta chains below, sequenced in a study of regulatory T cells in long-lasting Graves disease. Stated time point: newly diagnosed GD, antithyroid drugs for less than 3 months. Generation of the TCR library employed RNA extracted from PBMCs. HTBI primers from iRepertoire and Arm-PCR of CDR3 regions yielded the TCR beta libraries. TCRdb processed the multiplex PCR reads anew with MiXCR; each CDR3 protein has one entry. Of roughly 530,000 distinct CDR3 sequences in the sample, approximately 16% are singletons; the top ten hold 20% to 25%. These records were also assigned to another study, of T cells in Graves' hyperthyroidism and ophthalmopathy.

Specimen: peripheral blood mononuclear cells (PBMCs), collected at new diagnosis, from a patient treated with antithyroid drugs. The receptors here all came from a woman aged 35-60 years with Graves disease.

This clonotype showed up many times. The V and J genes are TRBV20-1 and TRBJ2-1, with D possibly matching TRBD2 (6 bases). The germline CDR1 and CDR2 sequences are DFQATT and SNEGSKA (reference sequence). The CDR3 is 14 amino acids. V was trimmed by 7 bases and J by 2 bases, leaving 15 bases between them. Here the CDR3 reads CSVPTSPAYNEQFF. CDR3 coding DNA: TGCAGTGTCCCGACTAGTCCGGCCTACAATGAGCAGTTCTTC.

This clonotype showed up many times. V gene TRBV11-3 combines with J gene TRBJ1-2; perhaps TRBD1 as D (5 bases). The germline CDR1 and CDR2 sequences are SGHNT and YENEEA. This CDR3 is 14 amino acids long. Trimming removed 5 bases at V and 2 bases at J, with 12 bases between. Here the CDR3 DNA reads TGTGCCAGCAGCCCGACAGAGTACAACTATGGCTACACCTTC. Translated, it gives CASSPTEYNYGYTF.

This clonotype appeared a few times. The V and J genes are TRBV6-1 and TRBJ1-3; D not certain. V gave up 6 bases and J gave up 4 bases, with 10 bases separating them. Germline CDR1 MNHNS, CDR2 SASEGT. This CDR3 is built from 13 residues. The CDR3, as DNA: TGTGCCAGCAGCCGTAGTGGAGGAAACACCATATATTTT. Amino acid sequence: CASSRSGGNTIYF.

This clonotype turned up a few times. V and J are TRBV12-3 or TRBV12-4 and TRBJ1-6; D remains ambiguous. The CDR3 totals 12 residues. V was cut by 6 bases and J by 7 bases, with 7 bases left in between. The DNA for the CDR3 is TGTGCCAGCAGCACCTCCAATTCACCCCTCCACTTT. Translated, it gives CASSTSNSPLHF.

This clonotype has a count of ten or more. This sequence joins TRBV3-1 and TRBJ1-3; D gene uncertain. CDR3 size: 14 residues. V was shortened by 7 bases and J by 0 bases, with 10 bases between the two germline ends. Germline CDR1 is LGHDT and CDR2 is YNNKEL (reference sequence). Here the CDR3 DNA reads TGTGCCAGCACCCTGGAAAGCTCTGGAAACACCATATATTTT. This translates into CASTLESSGNTIYF.

This clonotype showed up many times. The chain uses TRBV7-3 and TRBJ2-5; 10 nucleotides agree with TRBD2. The trim removed 5 bases at V and 4 bases at J, leaving 7 bases unmatched. Germline V gene lookup returns CDR1 SGHTA and CDR2 FQGTGA. The CDR3 loop spans 15 amino acids. The CDR3 loop is CASSQGASGGETQYF. Written as DNA, the CDR3 is TGTGCCAGCAGCCAGGGGGCTAGCGGGGGAGAGACCCAGTACTTC.

This clonotype showed up just once. A much more abundant neighbour one base away suggests this may be a read error. The CDR3 sequence: CASSSRLRGADTPYF. In DNA form, the CDR3 reads TGTGCCAGCAGTTCTCGTCTCCGGGGTGCAGATACGCCGTATTTT. The genes are TRBV6-2 or TRBV6-3 and TRBJ2-3; perhaps TRBD2 as D (5 bases). Germline CDR1 reads MNHEY; CDR2 reads SVGEGT. The CDR3 has 15 amino acids.

This clonotype was seen at least ten times. The chain links TRBV30 to TRBJ1-1; D is unclear. Deletions cut 2 bases from V and 7 bases from J, with 17 bases between. Germline V gene data show CDR1 as GTSNPN and CDR2 as SVGIG (reference sequence). This CDR3 is 14 amino acids long. The CDR3 spells CAWSLGRIDGEAFF. The DNA for the CDR3 is TGTGCCTGGAGTCTCGGCCGAATTGACGGTGAAGCTTTCTTT.

This clonotype was seen more than once but under ten times. The rearrangement links TRBV6-5 to TRBJ1-5; D not resolved. The CDR3 is 15 residues long. Per the germline V gene, CDR1 is MNHEY and CDR2 is SVGAGI. V dropped 4 bases and J dropped 1 base, with 11 bases sitting between them. The CDR3 coding sequence is TGTGCCAGCAGTTCTCTTGACGGGAGCAATCAGCCCCAGCATTTT. Translating it yields CASSSLDGSNQPQHF.

This clonotype was recorded many times. The chain carries TRBV28 and TRBJ1-1; D perhaps matches TRBD1 (5 bases). CDR3 size: 11 residues. From germline, CDR1 is MDHEN and CDR2 SYDVKM. Trimming pared 6 bases from V and 11 bases from J, leaving 13 bases between. The DNA of the CDR3 is TGTGCCAGCAGAAGGGACCGCTTGGCTTTCTTT. This sequence encodes CASRRDRLAFF.

This chain connects TRBV6-1 to TRBJ1-5, with 7 bases that match TRBD1. This CDR3 spans 15 amino acids. Germline lookup yields CDR1 MNHNS and CDR2 SASEGT. V shed 6 bases, J shed 7 bases, and the junction held 12 bases outside the gene matches. CDR3 sequence reads: CASRSRQGRHQPQHF. For the CDR3, the DNA is TGTGCCAGCAGATCGCGACAGGGAAGACACCAGCCCCAGCATTTT.

This rearrangement joins TRBV27 to TRBJ2-7; the D is unclear. The germline CDR1 and CDR2 sequences are MNHEY and SMNVEV (reference sequence). The length of the CDR3 is 18 residues. V was pared by 0 bases and J by 0 bases, with 18 bases between. In DNA, the CDR3 is TGTGCCAGCAGTTTATCTGGAGTCGCCCAATCGAGCTCCTACGAGCAGTACTTC. Amino acid sequence: CASSLSGVAQSSSYEQYF.

This clonotype has at least ten counts. The CDR3 loop reads CASSPNVGDSPLHF. The CDR3 nucleotides are TGTGCCAGCAGCCCCAATGTTGGGGATTCACCCCTCCACTTT. The rearrangement joins TRBV3-1 to TRBJ1-6, with D unresolved. The CDR3 consists of 14 residues. Germline CDR1 and CDR2: LGHDT and YNNKEL (reference sequence). V shed 4 bases and J shed 8 bases, with 12 bases lying between them.

This chain connects TRBV2 to TRBJ1-1; a possible D gene is TRBD1 (6 bases). Germline V gene lookup returns CDR1 SNHLY and CDR2 FYNNEI. The CDR3 is 11 residues long. V was pared by 5 bases and J by 9 bases, with 10 bases between. The chain's CDR3 is CASSPQGKAFF. As DNA, the CDR3 is TGTGCCAGCAGTCCACAGGGAAAAGCTTTCTTT.